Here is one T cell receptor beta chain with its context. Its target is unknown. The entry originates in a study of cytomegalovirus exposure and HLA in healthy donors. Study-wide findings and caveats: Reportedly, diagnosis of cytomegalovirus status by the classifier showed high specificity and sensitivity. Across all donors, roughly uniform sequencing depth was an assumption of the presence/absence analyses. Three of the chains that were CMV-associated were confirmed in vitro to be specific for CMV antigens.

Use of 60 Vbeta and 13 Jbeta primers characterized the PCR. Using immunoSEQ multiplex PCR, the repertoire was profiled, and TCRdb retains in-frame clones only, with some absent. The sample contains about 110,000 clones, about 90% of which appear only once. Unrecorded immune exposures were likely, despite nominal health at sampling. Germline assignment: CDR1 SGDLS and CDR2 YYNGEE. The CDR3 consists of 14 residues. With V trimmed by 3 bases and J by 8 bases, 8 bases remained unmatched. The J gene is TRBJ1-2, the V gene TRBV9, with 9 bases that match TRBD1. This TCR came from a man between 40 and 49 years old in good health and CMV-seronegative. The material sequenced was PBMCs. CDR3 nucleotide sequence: TGTGCCAGCAGCGATCCCGGGACAGGGATAGGCTACACCTTC. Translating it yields CASSDPGTGIGYTF.